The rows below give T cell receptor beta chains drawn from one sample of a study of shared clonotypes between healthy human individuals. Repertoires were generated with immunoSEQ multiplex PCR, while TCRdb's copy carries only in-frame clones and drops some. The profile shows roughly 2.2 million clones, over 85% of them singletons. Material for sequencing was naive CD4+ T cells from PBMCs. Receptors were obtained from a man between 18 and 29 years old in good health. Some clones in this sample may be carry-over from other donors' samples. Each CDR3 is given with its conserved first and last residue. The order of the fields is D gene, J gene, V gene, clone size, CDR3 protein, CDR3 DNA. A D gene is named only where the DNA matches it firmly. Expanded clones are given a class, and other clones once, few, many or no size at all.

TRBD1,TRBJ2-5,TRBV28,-,CASSPGGTGKQETQYF,TGTGCCAGCAGTCCAGGGGGTACGGGAAAACAAGAGACCCAGTACTTC
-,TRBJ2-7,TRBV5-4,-,CASSLSREPYEQYF,TGTGCCAGCAGCTTGAGCAGGGAGCCATACGAGCAGTACTTC
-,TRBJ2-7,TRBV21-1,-,CAMGSLEFSYEQYF,TGTGCCATGGGGAGTTTGGAGTTTTCCTACGAGCAGTACTTC
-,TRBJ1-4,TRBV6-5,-,CASSYASQETNEKLFF,TGTGCCAGCAGTTACGCTTCACAGGAAACTAATGAAAAACTGTTTTTT
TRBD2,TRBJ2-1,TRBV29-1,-,CSASLAGAYNEQFF,TGCAGCGCATCCCTAGCGGGAGCCTACAATGAGCAGTTCTTC
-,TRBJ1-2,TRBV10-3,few,CAISGVGPPGGYTF,TGTGCCATCAGTGGAGTCGGGCCGCCGGGAGGCTACACCTTC
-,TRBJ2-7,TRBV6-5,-,CASSYLAGRLPYEQYF,TGTGCCAGCAGTTACTTGGCGGGACGTCTTCCCTACGAGCAGTACTTC
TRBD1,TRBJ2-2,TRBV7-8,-,CASSDGQGAGELFF,TGTGCCAGCAGCGACGGACAGGGGGCTGGGGAGCTGTTTTTT
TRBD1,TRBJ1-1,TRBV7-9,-,CASSQGGHVAFF,TGTGCCAGCAGCCAGGGGGGACACGTAGCTTTCTTT
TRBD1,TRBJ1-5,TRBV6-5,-,CASSSGQLSNQPQHF,TGTGCCAGCAGTTCGGGACAGCTCAGCAATCAGCCCCAGCATTTT
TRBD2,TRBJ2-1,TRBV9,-,CASTNGFAGGRNEQFF,TGTGCCAGCACCAACGGATTCGCGGGAGGGAGGAATGAGCAGTTCTTC
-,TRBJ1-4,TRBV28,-,CASSSGTMSEKLFF,TGTGCCAGCAGTTCCGGGACTATGAGTGAAAAACTGTTTTTT
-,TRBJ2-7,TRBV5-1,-,CASSFVRGADEQYF,TGCGCCAGCAGCTTTGTTCGGGGGGCAGACGAGCAGTACTTC
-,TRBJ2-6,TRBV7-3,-,CASSIRSGANVLTF,TGTGCCAGCAGCATCCGCTCTGGGGCCAACGTCCTGACTTTC
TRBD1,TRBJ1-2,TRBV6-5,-,CASSYGRTGYGYTF,TGTGCCAGCAGTTACGGGCGGACAGGATATGGCTACACCTTC
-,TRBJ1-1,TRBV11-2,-,CASSLVGTQNTEAFF,TGTGCCAGCAGCTTAGTAGGCACCCAGAACACTGAAGCTTTCTTT
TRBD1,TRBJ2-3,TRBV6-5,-,CASSMTGGVTDTQYF,TGTGCCAGCAGCATGACAGGGGGCGTCACAGATACGCAGTATTTT
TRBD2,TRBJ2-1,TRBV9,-,CASSTRTSGITEQFF,TGTGCCAGCAGCACCAGGACTAGCGGGATTACTGAGCAGTTCTTC
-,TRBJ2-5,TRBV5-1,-,CASSSGQQETQYF,TGCGCCAGCAGCTCCGGACAGCAAGAGACCCAGTACTTC
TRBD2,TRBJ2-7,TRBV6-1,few,CASSEGGSREQYF,TGTGCCAGCAGTGAAGGCGGGAGCCGGGAGCAGTACTTC
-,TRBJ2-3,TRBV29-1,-,CSVSRAGSTNTQYF,TGCAGCGTTTCTCGTGCGGGGAGCACAAATACGCAGTATTTT
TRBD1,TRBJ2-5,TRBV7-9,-,CASSLGKGQGVAKETQYF,TGTGCCAGCAGCTTAGGAAAGGGACAGGGGGTGGCCAAAGAGACCCAGTACTTC
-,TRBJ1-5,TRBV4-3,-,CASSRGRNQPQHF,TGCGCCAGCAGTCGCGGGAGGAATCAGCCCCAGCATTTT
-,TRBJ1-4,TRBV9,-,CASSVIGGRNEKLFF,TGTGCCAGCAGCGTCATTGGGGGGCGAAATGAAAAACTGTTTTTT
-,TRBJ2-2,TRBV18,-,CASSLLGTEATGELFF,TGTGCCAGCTCACTGTTGGGGACCGAGGCCACCGGGGAGCTGTTTTTT
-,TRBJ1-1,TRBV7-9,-,CASSSTGSGDTEAFF,TGTGCCAGCAGCTCTACAGGGTCGGGGGACACTGAAGCTTTCTTT
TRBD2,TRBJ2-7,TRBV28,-,CASSTSSGDYEQYF,TGTGCCAGCAGTACCTCTAGCGGCGACTACGAGCAGTACTTC
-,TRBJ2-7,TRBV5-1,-,CASSLGRAAEQYF,TGCGCCAGCAGCTTGGGGCGGGCAGCCGAGCAGTACTTC
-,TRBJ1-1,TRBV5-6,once,CASSLTGPGTEAFF,TGTGCCAGCAGCCTAACGGGTCCCGGAACTGAAGCTTTCTTT
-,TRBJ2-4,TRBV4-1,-,CASSQDLGDRVAKNIQYF,TGCGCCAGCAGCCAAGATCTAGGGGACCGAGTAGCCAAAAACATTCAGTACTTC
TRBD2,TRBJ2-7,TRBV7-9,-,CASSSSVAGSSYEQYF,TGTGCCAGCAGCTCTTCAGTAGCGGGGAGCTCCTACGAGCAGTACTTC
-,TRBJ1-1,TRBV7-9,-,CASSPAIDRNTEAFF,TGTGCCAGCAGCCCAGCAATAGACAGGAACACTGAAGCTTTCTTT
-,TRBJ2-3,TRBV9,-,CASSVVGSSTDTQYF,TGTGCCAGCAGCGTGGTCGGGAGTTCAACAGATACGCAGTATTTT
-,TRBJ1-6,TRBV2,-,CASLRRDNSPLHF,TGTGCCAGCCTACGACGGGATAATTCACCCCTCCACTTT
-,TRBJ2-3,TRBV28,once,CASSPGGTDTQYF,TGTGCCAGCAGTCCCGGGGGCACAGATACGCAGTATTTT
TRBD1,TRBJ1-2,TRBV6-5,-,CASRDSRQGDYGYTF,TGTGCCAGCAGGGACTCACGACAGGGGGACTATGGCTACACCTTC
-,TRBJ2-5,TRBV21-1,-,CASSKVWTWNQETQYF,TGTGCCAGCAGCAAAGTATGGACGTGGAACCAAGAGACCCAGTACTTC
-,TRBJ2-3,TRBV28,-,CASSTPAGTSTDTQYF,TGTGCCAGCAGTACCCCCGCGGGCACCAGCACAGATACGCAGTATTTT
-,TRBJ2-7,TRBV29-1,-,CSVAAGQASYEQYF,TGCAGCGTTGCAGCGGGACAGGCGTCCTACGAGCAGTACTTC
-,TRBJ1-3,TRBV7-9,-,CASSLARLAVGFGNTIYF,TGTGCCAGCAGCTTAGCGAGATTGGCTGTGGGGTTTGGAAACACCATATATTTT
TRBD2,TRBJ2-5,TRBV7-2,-,CASSQGLAASRETQYF,TGTGCCAGCAGCCAAGGACTAGCAGCCTCCAGGGAGACCCAGTACTTC
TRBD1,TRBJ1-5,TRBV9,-,CASSVGQGNNQPQHF,TGTGCCAGCAGCGTAGGACAGGGGAACAATCAGCCCCAGCATTTT
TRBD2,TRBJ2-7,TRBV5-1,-,CASSQIIAGSSYEQYF,TGCGCCAGCAGCCAAATAATAGCGGGTAGCTCCTACGAGCAGTACTTC
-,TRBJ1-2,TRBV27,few,CASSLRGDYGYTF,TGTGCCAGCAGTTTACGGGGGGACTATGGCTACACCTTC
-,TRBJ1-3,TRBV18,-,CASSPSIPVENTIYF,TGTGCCAGCTCACCAAGTATCCCGGTAGAAAACACCATATATTTT